A single sample gave rise to the 3 T cell receptor beta chains below, sequenced in a study of blood T cell repertoires in COVID-19. Sequenced by immunoSEQ multiplex PCR; TCRdb stores in-frame clones only, minus some. Of 85,000 to 130,000 clones in the sample, about nine tenths are singletons; the top ten hold more than 5.5%. Input material: peripheral blood. The receptors come from a man between 65 and 85 years old with acute or convalescent COVID-19.

The CDR3 protein is CASSHETGLPGELFF. The DNA of the CDR3 is TGTGCCAGCAGCCACGAGACAGGGTTGCCCGGGGAGCTGTTTTTT. The chain carries TRBV6-5 and TRBJ2-2; 7 nucleotides agree with TRBD1. The CDR3 spans 15 residues. Germline V gene lookup returns CDR1 MNHEY and CDR2 SVGAGI. V lost 6 bases to trimming and J lost 6 bases; unmatched junction nucleotides: 10.

The chain carries TRBV11-3 and TRBJ1-1; maybe TRBD1 (6 bases). Between the trimmed V and J ends, which lost 2 bases and 3 bases, there was a span of 7 bases. Germline assignment: CDR1 SGHNT and CDR2 YENEEA. This CDR3 has 13 residues. This CDR3 reads CASSLNRDTEAFF. The CDR3 DNA sequence: TGTGCCAGCAGCTTAAACAGGGACACTGAAGCTTTCTTT.

This chain uses TRBV12-3 or TRBV12-4 with TRBJ1-5; D gene unclear. The CDR3 consists of 13 residues. Trimming pared 1 base from V and 4 bases from J, leaving 5 bases between. The DNA of the CDR3 is TGTGCCAGCAGTTTAGGGGCAAATCAGCCCCAGCATTTT. As protein: CASSLGANQPQHF.